The clone carrying this T cell receptor (beta chain) was picked up many times. This entry is derived from a study of T cells in Graves' hyperthyroidism and ophthalmopathy. This CDR3 has 15 residues. Trimming stripped 4 bases from V and 1 base from J, with 14 bases between. Germline CDR1 reads SGHTS; CDR2 reads YDEGEE. RNA transcripts gave rise to amplified TCR beta CDR3 regions. First-round RT-PCR targeting the TCR CDR3 was performed with the HTBI primer set. From the multiplex PCR reads, TCRdb called clonotypes with MiXCR, one entry per CDR3 protein. This sample has nearly 600,000 distinct CDR3 sequences, with 14% found just once. Fresh peripheral blood, under 13 ml, yielded the PBMCs.

Input material: blood. The receptor was isolated from a woman aged 30 to 39 with Graves' hyperthyroidism that later progressed to Graves' ophthalmopathy. The rearrangement joins TRBV5-8 to TRBJ2-5; the D gene is possibly TRBD2 (6 bases). In DNA form, the CDR3 reads TGTGCCAGCAGCATGGACGGGGGTACCCAAGAGACCCAGTACTTC. It yields the protein CASSMDGGTQETQYF.